Each of the 9 T cell receptor beta chains below was sequenced from the same sample in a study of shared clonotypes between healthy human individuals. The table came from immunoSEQ multiplex PCR; TCRdb's copy has only in-frame clones and leaves some out. The sample yields some 980,000 clones, roughly 72% seen once. The sequenced material came from memory CD4+ T cells sorted from blood. The subset was: CD45RA-negative fraction. All receptors come from a young man in good health.

The genes are TRBV10-2 and TRBJ2-3, with 10 bases that match TRBD1. The CDR3 length is 14 residues. After removal of 6 bases from V and 7 bases from J, the junction contained 7 bases not matched to a gene. Germline V gives CDR1 WSHSY, CDR2 SAAADI. The DNA of the CDR3 is TGCGCCAGCAGGCCGGGACAGGGGTCATATACGCAGTATTTT. Its protein product is CASRPGQGSYTQYF.

With respect to this clone: The sample carries other DNA sequences with the same CDR3. The rearrangement links TRBV5-1 to TRBJ2-3; D might be TRBD2 (5 bases). Germline assignment: CDR1 SGHRS and CDR2 YFSETQ. Trimming removed 0 bases from V and 0 bases from J, with 8 bases in between. This CDR3 has 15 residues. The CDR3 is CASSLAPGSTDTQYF. In DNA form, the CDR3 reads TGCGCCAGCAGCTTGGCCCCGGGGAGCACAGATACGCAGTATTTT.

The J gene is TRBJ1-2, the V gene TRBV6-1; the D is unclear. The CDR3 loop spans 14 amino acids. V was shortened by 4 bases and J by 0 bases, with 9 bases between the two germline ends. The germline CDR1 and CDR2 sequences are MNHNS and SASEGT. The DNA for the CDR3 is TGTGCCAGCAGTGCCGTGGGCACTAACTATGGCTACACCTTC. This gives the protein CASSAVGTNYGYTF.

The rearrangement links TRBV6-6 to TRBJ2-3, with D perhaps matching TRBD2 (5 bases). The CDR3 contains 14 residues. Trimming took 2 bases from V and 5 from J, leaving 11 bases between them. Germline CDR1 is MNHNY and CDR2 is SVGAGI (reference sequence). The CDR3 is CASSYALARDTQYF. In DNA form, the CDR3 reads TGTGCCAGCAGTTACGCTCTAGCAAGAGATACGCAGTATTTT.

V and J are TRBV2 and TRBJ1-1; 8 bases agree with TRBD1. The V and J ends lost 1 base and 5 bases, in that order; junction bases with no gene match: 6. Germline assignment: CDR1 SNHLY and CDR2 FYNNEI. The CDR3 runs to 15 residues. Here the CDR3 reads CASSEVQGAGTEAFF. DNA of the CDR3: TGTGCCAGCAGTGAAGTCCAGGGGGCTGGGACTGAAGCTTTCTTT.

The J gene is TRBJ2-1, the V gene TRBV30, with 13 bases fitting TRBD2. This CDR3 is built from 15 residues. Germline V lookup: CDR1 GTSNPN, CDR2 SVGIG (reference sequence). With 3 bases clipped from V and 6 bases from J, the junction kept 5 bases outside the gene matches. The CDR3 spells CAWRKGTSGINEQFF. CDR3 nucleotides: TGTGCCTGGAGAAAAGGGACTAGCGGGATCAATGAGCAGTTCTTC.

CDR3 region: CASSPRTNTGELFF. CDR3 DNA: TGTGCCAGCAGCCCTCGGACAAACACCGGGGAGCTGTTTTTT. The rearrangement links TRBV9 to TRBJ2-2; perhaps TRBD1 as D (5 bases). CDR3 size: 14 residues. CDR1 is SGDLS and CDR2 is YYNGEE in the germline V gene. The V end lost 4 bases, the J end lost 2 bases, and 9 bases lay between the germline ends.

On this clone: This sample includes further DNA sequences coding for the same CDR3. The chain employs TRBV7-8 and TRBJ2-6; D not certain. The germline V gene has CDR1 SGHVS and CDR2 FQNEAQ. The CDR3 has 14 residues. V lost 2 bases to trimming and J lost 4 bases, with 6 bases between them. The CDR3 DNA sequence: TGTGCCAGCAGCTTACTCGCAGGGGCCAACGTCCTGACTTTC. Translating gives CASSLLAGANVLTF.

The rearrangement links TRBV6-5 to TRBJ1-2; weak D call: TRBD1 (5 bases). Trimming stripped 6 bases from V and 4 bases from J, with 12 bases between. Per germline, CDR1 MNHEY and CDR2 SVGAGI. The CDR3 runs to 13 residues. The CDR3 DNA reads TGTGCCAGCAGCCGACAGAACCTCTATGGCTACACCTTC. It is translated as CASSRQNLYGYTF.